The sequence of this T cell receptor beta chain was determined in a study of blood T cell repertoires in COVID-19. The protocol was immunoSEQ multiplex PCR, while the TCRdb copy is restricted to in-frame clones and leaves out a portion. This sample has about 70,000 clones, with 85% to 90% found just once. CDR3 size: 16 residues. Germline-derived CDR1 and CDR2 are MNHNS and SASEGT. Trimming cost V 4 bases and J 0 bases, with 13 bases left between them. What was sequenced was peripheral blood. The V call is TRBV6-1, the J call TRBJ1-3; the D is unclear. This clonotype was sampled from a man aged 50-60 years with active COVID-19. The CDR3 DNA is TGTGCCAGCAGTGGCTGGGCTCCCCGCTCTGGAAACACCATATATTTT. As protein: CASSGWAPRSGNTIYF.